These 9 T cell receptor beta chains came from one sample sequenced in a study of blood T cell repertoires in COVID-19. Libraries were prepared by immunoSEQ multiplex PCR; TCRdb keeps only in-frame clonotypes and omits some of them. The top ten clones hold approximately 2.4% of a sample with 150,000 to 200,000 clones, roughly 90% of them seen once. The sample taken for sequencing was peripheral blood. The receptors shown here come from a man aged 18 to 29 with acute or convalescent COVID-19.

The chain recombines TRBV6-5 with TRBJ1-1, with D perhaps matching TRBD1 (5 bases). Germline CDR1 is MNHEY and CDR2 is SVGAGI. The CDR3 is made up of 15 amino acids. V was pared by 6 bases and J by 1 base, with 15 bases between. The CDR3 sequence: CASRDSRVGNTEAFF. The CDR3 nucleotides are TGTGCCAGCAGGGATAGCAGGGTCGGGAACACTGAAGCTTTCTTT.

The chain recombines TRBV15 with TRBJ2-5, with 9 bases aligning to TRBD2. J gave up 5 bases and V 0 bases, and 7 bases lay outside the gene matches. The CDR3 extends over 16 amino acids. Looked up from germline, CDR1 is LNHNV and CDR2 is YYDKDF (reference sequence). The CDR3 nucleotides read TGTGCCACCAGCAGAGATGGGACTAGCTTCTACGAGACCCAGTACTTC. This sequence encodes CATSRDGTSFYETQYF.

CDR3 in amino acids: CASSLGLPKSPEAFF. The CDR3 nucleotides read TGCGCCAGCAGCTTGGGACTGCCGAAGTCACCTGAAGCTTTCTTT. The chain couples TRBV5-1 to TRBJ1-1; unclear D gene. The CDR3 consists of 15 residues. V lost 0 bases to trimming and J lost 6 bases, with 15 bases between them. Germline V gene data show CDR1 as SGHRS and CDR2 as YFSETQ.

The chain recombines TRBV28 with TRBJ2-3; D remains unclear. CDR1 MDHEN and CDR2 SYDVKM come from the germline V gene. Trimming took 4 bases from V and 0 from J, leaving 5 bases between them. This CDR3 spans 13 amino acids. CDR3 amino acids: CASSWQSTDTQYF. The CDR3 DNA sequence: TGTGCCAGCAGTTGGCAGAGCACAGATACGCAGTATTTT.

This chain links TRBV5-1 with TRBJ2-2, with 11 positions matching TRBD2. The CDR3 consists of 14 residues. CDR1 is SGHRS and CDR2 is YFSETQ in the germline V gene. The CDR3 reads CSSSTSGSVGELFF. The CDR3 region has the DNA TGCTCGTCTTCTACTAGCGGGAGTGTCGGGGAGCTGTTTTTT. Drawing the rest from reference TRBV5-1 and TRBJ2-2, the complete variable domain is KAGVTQTPRYLIKTRGQQVTLSCSPISGHRSVSWYQQTPGQGLQFLFEYFSETQRNKGNFPGRFSGRQFSNSRSEMNVSTLELGDSALYLCSSSTSGSVGELFFGEGSRLTVL.

This chain joins TRBV30 and TRBJ1-1, with D unresolved. CDR1 and CDR2 from the germline V gene are GTSNPN and SVGIG (reference sequence). The CDR3 spans 13 residues. V lost 3 bases and J lost 3, with 11 bases in between. In DNA, the CDR3 is TGTGCCTGGAGGGATAGGAGGGACACTGAAGCTTTCTTT. Translation: CAWRDRRDTEAFF.

Only one count was recorded for this clone. The V gene is TRBV7-8, the J gene TRBJ2-5, with 11 bases lining up with TRBD2. The CDR3 sequence is 19 residues long. J lost 2 bases, V lost 5 bases, and 16 bases had no gene match. Looked up from germline, CDR1 is SGHVS and CDR2 is FQNEAQ. The CDR3 nucleotides read TGTGCCAGCAGCCTCACCGGGACTAGCGGCATAATATTTCAAGAGACCCAGTACTTC. This codes for CASSLTGTSGIIFQETQYF.

This clone was observed once. The same CDR3 arises from other DNA sequences in this sample as well. The CDR3 loop is CAWSVGQLNQPQHF. CDR3 nucleotides: TGTGCCTGGAGTGTAGGACAGCTCAATCAGCCCCAGCATTTT. This rearrangement joins TRBV30 to TRBJ1-5, with D possibly matching TRBD1 (6 bases). The V and J ends lost 0 bases and 3 bases respectively, with 9 bases between them. The germline CDR1 and CDR2 sequences are GTSNPN and SVGIG (reference sequence). This CDR3 contains 14 residues.

V and J are TRBV2 and TRBJ1-1, with a weak D call TRBD1 (5 bases). Looked up from germline, CDR1 is SNHLY and CDR2 is FYNNEI. With 6 bases removed from V and 5 bases from J, the gap between germline ends came to 13 bases. This CDR3 has 13 amino acids. This chain's CDR3 is CASSLPSGTEAFF. DNA of the CDR3: TGTGCCAGCAGCCTACCCTCAGGGACTGAAGCTTTCTTT.